Detailed here is one TCR beta chain. The CDR3 end falls 3 residues outside the read, so it is completed with the germline J gene. The entry originates in a study of T cells in women clearing cervical HPV infection. Whole-study context: Case blood was drawn when the lesion was first found; control blood after infection became undetectable. HLA type stays a possible confounder, typing being limited.

All donors had a single incident cervical HPV16 infection, not prevalent. Cervical HPV DNA detected by MY09/MY11 PCR, typed by dot-blot. CDR3 size: 14 residues. V dropped 7 bases and J dropped 6; count of bases not matched to a gene: 9. Germline V CDR1 and CDR2: SNHLY, FYNNEI. Clones were read by immunoSEQ multiplex PCR, and TCRdb kept only the in-frame ones, dropping some. The table lists more than 30,000 clones. Sequencing was carried out using blood buffy coat. The rearrangement uses TRBV2 and TRBJ2-1, with 7 bases aligning to TRBD2. The TCR was taken from a woman aged 18-70 years with a cervical HPV16 infection that either progressed to CIN3+ or cleared (not recorded which). The DNA read from the CDR3 is TGTGCCAGCAAAGGACTAGTAGCCGGCAATGAG. Amino acids: CASKGLVAGNE. The entire CDR3 protein is CASKGLVAGNEQFF.